The 30 T cell receptor beta chains presented below share a single source sample, sequenced in a study of naive and memory T cell subsets. An equimolar mix of two oligonucleotides served as the beta constant-region primer for TRBC1 and TRBC2. TCRdb redid the calling of the UMI-ligation and nested PCR reads with MiXCR, one entry per CDR3 protein. The sample has some 150,000 distinct CDR3 sequences, approximately 15% seen once. The sequenced sample was naive CD4+ T cells from blood. These receptors came from a human donor in good health.

This clonotype was seen a handful of times. This chain links TRBV12-3 or TRBV12-4 with TRBJ2-7, with 7 nucleotides matching TRBD1. The CDR3 spans 15 residues. J was trimmed by 5 bases and V by 6 bases; bases with no gene match: 13. The CDR3 sequence: CASSPWTGGVHEQYF. The CDR3, as DNA: TGTGCCAGCAGCCCTTGGACAGGAGGCGTCCACGAGCAGTACTTC.

The chain employs TRBV6-2 or TRBV6-3 and TRBJ2-1; 9 bases agree with TRBD2. The V segment lost 7 bases and the J segment 4 bases; nucleotides outside the gene matches: 14. CDR1 is MNHEY, CDR2 SVGEGT, per germline. The CDR3 is 17 residues long. The CDR3 spells CASNPEGTGLAYNEQFF. CDR3 nucleotide sequence: TGTGCCAGCAACCCCGAGGGCACGGGACTAGCATACAATGAGCAGTTCTTC.

This clonotype was counted between two and nine times. J is TRBJ2-3 and V is TRBV10-3; 7 nucleotides line up with TRBD2. Per germline, CDR1 ENHRY and CDR2 SYGVKD. There are 15 residues in the CDR3. J was trimmed by 0 bases and V by 4 bases; bases with no gene match: 4. CDR3 DNA sequence: TGTGCCATCAGTGTTGGGAGGGGAAGCACAGATACGCAGTATTTT. Translation gives CAISVGRGSTDTQYF.

This clonotype was recorded at least ten times. The genes are TRBV4-2 and TRBJ2-7, with D perhaps TRBD2 (5 bases). Trimming took off 0 bases at V and 4 bases at J, with 10 bases between the two ends. The CDR3 extends over 14 amino acids. CDR1 is LGHNA, CDR2 YNFKEQ, per germline. The CDR3 here is CASSQDSRGYEQYF. The CDR3 DNA is TGTGCCAGCAGCCAAGACTCCAGAGGGTACGAGCAGTACTTC.

This clonotype was counted only a few times. Here the CDR3 DNA reads TGTGCCATCAGTGAGTCAGGGTCCGAGCAGTACTTC. Translation: CAISESGSEQYF. The chain joins TRBV10-3 to TRBJ2-7, with D unresolved. V shed 0 bases and J shed 6 bases, with 6 bases lying between them. CDR1 is ENHRY and CDR2 is SYGVKD in the germline V gene. This CDR3 has 12 residues.

The genes are TRBV3-1 and TRBJ2-3; unclear D gene. V dropped 1 base and J dropped 4 bases, with 9 bases sitting between them. The CDR3 contains 14 residues. Per the germline V gene, CDR1 is LGHDT and CDR2 is YNNKEL (reference sequence). The CDR3 is CASSQVVSSDTQYF. As DNA, the CDR3 is TGTGCCAGCAGCCAAGTCGTGAGTTCAGATACGCAGTATTTT.

This clonotype was seen a few times. The J gene is TRBJ2-1, the V gene TRBV6-5; the D call may be TRBD1 or TRBD2 (5 bases each). This CDR3 spans 11 amino acids. V was pared by 6 bases and J by 9 bases, with 9 bases between. Germline-derived CDR1 and CDR2 are MNHEY and SVGAGI. CDR3 protein: CASRGVGEQFF. The CDR3 region has the DNA TGTGCCAGCAGGGGGGTAGGTGAGCAGTTCTTC.

The chain has TRBV10-3 and TRBJ2-2; possible D gene TRBD1, 5 bases. CDR1 and CDR2 from the germline V gene are ENHRY and SYGVKD. V was clipped by 3 bases and J by 4 bases, with 15 bases between them. The CDR3 loop spans 16 amino acids. CDR3 amino acids: CAISEKGERVTGELFF. In DNA form, the CDR3 reads TGTGCCATCAGTGAAAAAGGGGAACGAGTCACCGGGGAGCTGTTTTTT.

This clonotype was counted a few times. The J gene is TRBJ2-6, the V gene TRBV6-5; no firm D call. Per germline, CDR1 MNHEY and CDR2 SVGAGI. V was clipped by 6 bases and J by 1 base, with 19 bases between them. The CDR3 runs 18 residues. CDR3: CASRPVDSSASGANVLTF. The CDR3 DNA follows: TGTGCCAGCAGGCCGGTTGACTCTTCGGCGTCTGGGGCCAACGTCCTGACTTTC.

The chain links TRBV5-4 to TRBJ2-5; the D call may be TRBD1 or TRBD2 (5 bases each). CDR3 length: 15 amino acids. Germline CDR1 is SGHNT and CDR2 is YYREEE (reference sequence). Trimming took off 0 bases at V and 5 bases at J, with 14 bases between the two ends. CDR3: CASSLDGAGEETQYF. The CDR3 DNA reads as TGTGCCAGCAGCTTGGACGGGGCTGGGGAGGAGACCCAGTACTTC.

The V and J genes are TRBV4-1 and TRBJ2-1; D is ambiguous. Trimming removed 2 bases at V and 6 bases at J, with 2 bases between. CDR3 length equals 11 residues. CDR1 is MGHRA and CDR2 is YSYEKL in the germline V gene. CDR3 sequence: CASSQINEQFF. The CDR3 region has the DNA TGCGCCAGCAGCCAAATCAATGAGCAGTTCTTC.

This chain links TRBV20-1 with TRBJ2-2; D unresolved. Germline CDR1 and CDR2: DFQATT and SNEGSKA (reference sequence). Deletions cut 0 bases from V and 7 bases from J, with 9 bases between. The CDR3 sequence is 13 residues long. The CDR3 bases are TGCAGTGCTAGAGATGGTACGGACGGGGAGCTGTTTTTT. It translates to CSARDGTDGELFF.

This rearrangement joins TRBV7-3 to TRBJ2-3; the match to TRBD1 covers 7 bases. The V gene's germline CDR1 is SGHTA and CDR2 FQGTGA. The CDR3 has 14 residues. V dropped 4 bases and J dropped 5; count of bases not matched to a gene: 6. The CDR3 reads CASSSTGWLDTQYF. In nucleotides, the CDR3 is TGTGCCAGCAGCTCGACAGGGTGGCTAGATACGCAGTATTTT.

This clonotype was seen only a few times. V gene TRBV3-1 combines with J gene TRBJ2-3; D unresolved. The CDR3 spans 17 residues. V lost 0 bases, J lost 0 bases, and 13 bases lay in between. In germline, CDR1 is LGHDT, CDR2 YNNKEL (reference sequence). The CDR3 protein is CASSQDLDPASTDTQYF. As DNA, the CDR3 is TGTGCCAGCAGCCAAGACCTGGACCCGGCTAGCACAGATACGCAGTATTTT.

This clonotype occurred many times. J is TRBJ2-3 and V is TRBV12-3 or TRBV12-4, with D perhaps given as TRBD1 or TRBD2 (5 bases each). Trimming left V 5 bases short and J 6 bases short, with 18 bases between. CDR3 length: 15 amino acids. The CDR3 nucleotides read TGTGCCAGCAGTCCCGGGGCGCGGAGAGTGGATACGCAGTATTTT. This gives the protein CASSPGARRVDTQYF.

The CDR3 DNA follows: TGCAGTGCTAGACGGGCTAGCGGTAGCACAGATACGCAGTATTTT. Translating it yields CSARRASGSTDTQYF. The chain recombines TRBV20-1 with TRBJ2-3; TRBD2 matches at 7 bases. This CDR3 has 15 amino acids. The germline gives CDR1 DFQATT, CDR2 SNEGSKA (reference sequence). V was pared by 2 bases and J by 0 bases, with 5 bases of the junction left unmatched.

In this sample, this clonotype turned up a few times. V usage is TRBV7-2 and J usage is TRBJ2-5, with D possibly matching TRBD1 (5 bases). CDR1 and CDR2 from the germline V gene are SGHTA and FQGNSA. V lost 0 bases and J 5 bases, leaving 13 bases between the germline ends. The CDR3 runs to 15 residues. CDR3 nucleotides: TGTGCCAGCAGCTTAGCGGGCAGGGCGGAGGAGACCCAGTACTTC. Protein sequence: CASSLAGRAEETQYF.

The chain carries TRBV10-3 and TRBJ2-7, with D maybe TRBD2 (7 bases). The germline CDR1 and CDR2 sequences are ENHRY and SYGVKD. V lost 4 bases and J lost 5, with 12 bases in between. There are 13 residues in the CDR3. The CDR3 loop reads CAISGAGADEQYF. As DNA, the CDR3 is TGTGCCATCAGTGGGGCGGGGGCGGACGAGCAGTACTTC.

The sample holds a few counts of this clonotype. This chain uses TRBV3-1 with TRBJ2-2; D remains unclear. The germline gives CDR1 LGHDT, CDR2 YNNKEL (reference sequence). Between the trimmed V and J ends, which lost 5 bases and 1 base, there was a span of 11 bases. The CDR3 is made up of 15 amino acids. DNA for the CDR3: TGTGCCAGCAGCTTGAAAGGGCGGAACACCGGGGAGCTGTTTTTT. Translated, it gives CASSLKGRNTGELFF.

In this sample, this clonotype turned up a few times. The V and J genes are TRBV29-1 and TRBJ1-1; D unclear. The CDR3 totals 12 residues. Germline V gives CDR1 SQVTM, CDR2 ANQGSEA. With 8 bases removed from V and 5 bases from J, the gap between germline ends came to 15 bases. This chain's CDR3 is CSPAFPGTEAFF. The DNA for the CDR3 is TGCAGCCCAGCGTTCCCGGGTACTGAAGCTTTCTTT.

This clonotype was detected a few times. This chain uses TRBV28 with TRBJ2-7; 13 bases agree with TRBD2. CDR1 MDHEN and CDR2 SYDVKM come from the germline V gene. J gave up 9 bases and V 8 bases, and 7 bases lay outside the gene matches. CDR3 length: 13 residues. CDR3 nucleotides: TGTGCCAGCGGGACTAGCGGGATCTATGGGCAGTACTTC. It encodes CASGTSGIYGQYF.

The genes are TRBV15 and TRBJ2-3; TRBD2 matches at 10 bases. V trimming: 0 bases; J trimming: 4 bases; junction bases outside the gene matches: 10. This CDR3 contains 18 residues. CDR1 and CDR2 (germline): LNHNV, YYDKDF (reference sequence). For the CDR3, the DNA is TGTGCCACCAGCAGAGATGGGCTAGCGGGAGAATCCTCAGATACGCAGTATTTT. Its protein product is CATSRDGLAGESSDTQYF.

The chain has TRBV29-1 and TRBJ2-5, with TRBD1 matching over 10 bases. The V and J ends lost 8 bases and 2 bases, in that order; junction bases with no gene match: 5. Germline V gene sequence: CDR1 SQVTM, CDR2 ANQGSEA. There are 13 residues in the CDR3. The CDR3 region is CSTPDRGQETQYF. DNA of the CDR3: TGCAGCACCCCGGACAGGGGGCAAGAGACCCAGTACTTC. The variable domain in full, with the rest retrieved from reference TRBV29-1 and TRBJ2-5, is SAVISQKPSRDICQRGTSLTIQCQVDSQVTMMFWYRQQPGQSLTLIATANQGSEATYESGFVIDKFPISRPNLTFSTLTVSNMSPEDSSIYLCSTPDRGQETQYFGPGTRLLVL.

V gene TRBV28 combines with J gene TRBJ2-1; 8 bases map to TRBD1. The germline gives CDR1 MDHEN, CDR2 SYDVKM. This CDR3 spans 15 amino acids. The trim removed 3 bases at V and 4 bases at J, leaving 5 bases unmatched. CDR3 sequence (DNA): TGTGCCAGCAGTTTTCAGGGGGCAGATTACAATGAGCAGTTCTTC. Residues: CASSFQGADYNEQFF.

This rearrangement joins TRBV7-9 to TRBJ2-3, with 11 positions matching TRBD2. The CDR3 is 16 amino acids. Germline V gives CDR1 SEHNR, CDR2 FQNEAQ (reference sequence). The V gene end was trimmed by 7 bases and the J gene end by 1 base; junction bases not matched to a gene: 7. The DNA for the CDR3 is TGTGCCAGCACCGGACTAGCGGGCGGCGGCACAGATACGCAGTATTTT. This sequence encodes CASTGLAGGGTDTQYF.

V usage is TRBV20-1 and J usage is TRBJ2-1; 7 positions match TRBD1. This CDR3 contains 17 residues. V was clipped by 2 bases and J by 0 bases; unmatched bases: 10. In germline, CDR1 is DFQATT, CDR2 SNEGSKA (reference sequence). This chain's CDR3 is CSARSAGQASSYNEQFF. The CDR3, as DNA: TGCAGTGCTAGAAGTGCCGGACAGGCGAGCTCCTACAATGAGCAGTTCTTC.

This clonotype was observed a handful of times. V and J are TRBV7-2 and TRBJ2-7; 7 bases align to TRBD1. With V trimmed by 5 bases and J by 6 bases, 13 bases remained unmatched. The CDR3 consists of 15 residues. Germline loops: CDR1 SGHTA, CDR2 FQGNSA. CDR3 region: CASSPRTGSWSEQYF. CDR3 bases: TGTGCCAGCAGCCCTCGGACAGGCTCTTGGAGCGAGCAGTACTTC.

The DNA of the CDR3 is TGTGCCAGCAGCTTAGGAGGTGGGAGGGCCACAGATCAGTACTTC. Translating gives CASSLGGGRATDQYF. The chain joins TRBV7-9 to TRBJ2-7; 7 positions agree with TRBD2. This CDR3 spans 15 amino acids. Germline V gene sequence: CDR1 SEHNR, CDR2 FQNEAQ (reference sequence). The J segment lost 10 bases and the V segment lost 1 base, leaving 13 bases of the junction unmatched. Together with reference TRBV7-9 and TRBJ2-7, the CDR3 gives the full variable domain: DTGVSQNPRHKITKRGQNVTFRCDPISEHNRLYWYRQTLGQGPEFLTYFQNEAQLEKSRLLSDRFSAERPKGSFSTLEIQRTEQGDSAMYLCASSLGGGRATDQYFGPGTRLTVT.

This clonotype came up a few times. This chain links TRBV20-1 with TRBJ2-3; 8 bases line up with TRBD2. V shed 4 bases and J 4 bases; nucleotides not matched to a gene: 7. From germline, CDR1 is DFQATT and CDR2 SNEGSKA (reference sequence). This CDR3 has 14 residues. The CDR3 bases are TGCAGTGCTATATGGGCGGGAGGTCCAGATACGCAGTATTTT. Translating it yields CSAIWAGGPDTQYF.

The sample holds a few counts of this clonotype. The chain carries TRBV20-1 and TRBJ2-2; no firm D call. The germline V gene encodes CDR1 DFQATT and CDR2 SNEGSKA (reference sequence). Between the trimmed V and J ends, which lost 5 bases and 4 bases, there was a span of 5 bases. The CDR3 totals 11 residues. CDR3 DNA sequence: TGCAGTGCTGCGTCCACCGGGGAGCTGTTTTTT. The encoded protein is CSAASTGELFF.